This T cell receptor (beta chain) was sequenced in a study of read filtering for tumor transcriptome and immune sequencing. Study in general: Among patients, roughly 17 were male and some 15 female, aged about 40 to 90 (mean about 70). Study findings and constraints: Without single-read clonotypes, shared clonotype proportions correlated more between IR-seq and RNA-seq. RNA-seq captured clonotypes less deeply and reliably than IR-seq.

This library used about 400 ng RNA and molecular barcoded adaptors spanning alpha/delta and beta/gamma chains. TCRdb reanalysed the reads using MiXCR and keeps one entry per CDR3 protein. The sample contains tens of thousands of distinct CDR3 sequences, 20% to 25% of which appear only once. CDR3 length: 12 amino acids. V was trimmed by 5 bases and J by 5 bases, leaving 9 bases between them. The germline CDR1 and CDR2 sequences are GTSNPN and SVGIG (reference sequence). This clonotype was seen at least ten times. Its antigen is unidentified. The V gene is TRBV30, the J gene TRBJ1-4; D is perhaps TRBD1 (6 bases). Sequences were obtained from a population of CD138-negative cells sorted from bone marrow. The source of this sequence is a donor aged 40 or older with multiple myeloma. This CDR3 is CAWRDNNEKLFF. For the CDR3, the DNA is TGTGCCTGGCGGGACAACAATGAAAAACTGTTTTTT.